This T cell receptor beta chain emerged from a study of immune evolution from preneoplasia to lung adenocarcinoma. Study results and caveats: Clonality was highest in normal lung, lower in later-stage lesions apparently.

Measured with immunoSEQ multiplex PCR; TCRdb has only the in-frame clones, and not every one. The sample shows over 2,500 clones, about 80% of them seen only once. The CDR3 consists of 16 residues. CDR1 is PRHDT and CDR2 is FYEKMQ in the germline V gene (reference sequence). V was cut by 5 bases and J by 2 bases, with 17 bases left in between. On this clone: The antigen remains undetermined.

Sequencing used FFPE invasive lung adenocarcinoma tissue. The chain links TRBV13 to TRBJ2-3; D possibly uses TRBD1 or TRBD2 (5 bases each). The sequence came from a person between 70 and 80 years old with invasive lung adenocarcinoma. The DNA for the CDR3 is TGTGCCAGCAGCCCCGGGACCAATCCCTACACAGATACGCAGTATTTT. Residues: CASSPGTNPYTDTQYF.